The next 12 T cell receptor beta chains were all read from a single sample in a study of T cells in Graves' hyperthyroidism and ophthalmopathy. Amplification of TCR beta CDR3 regions was performed using RNA transcripts as template. The HTBI primer set drove a first-round RT-PCR of the TCR CDR3. One entry per CDR3 protein, called by TCRdb with MiXCR from the multiplex PCR reads. The sample shows more than 45,000 distinct CDR3 sequences, roughly 50% of them seen only once. The specimen was blood. These receptors were taken from a woman under 40 with Graves' ophthalmopathy.

This clonotype was seen many times. The chain joins TRBV4-2 to TRBJ2-2, with 7 bases matching TRBD1. J gave up 6 bases and V 0 bases, and 10 bases lay outside the gene matches. CDR3 length: 17 residues. CDR1 LGHNA and CDR2 YNFKEQ come from the germline V gene. This chain's CDR3 is CASSQESGQGEAGELFF. In DNA form, the CDR3 reads TGTGCCAGCAGCCAAGAGTCCGGGCAGGGGGAAGCCGGGGAGCTGTTTTTT.

As for this clonotype: This could be a read error, since a much larger clone is one nucleotide away. Because it lacks the conserved phenylalanine or tryptophan at the end, this CDR3 is likely a read error. This sequence joins TRBV10-2 and TRBJ2-1; 9 nucleotides align to TRBD2. Germline-derived CDR1 and CDR2 are WSHSY and SAAADI. This CDR3 contains 15 residues. The CDR3 region is CASSYTGGRGNEQFL. For the CDR3, the DNA is TGTGCCAGCAGTTACACAGGCGGGAGGGGGAATGAGCAGTTCCTC.

The chain joins TRBV2 to TRBJ2-6; TRBD2 might be the D (5 bases). V lost 2 bases and J 1 base, leaving 9 bases between the germline ends. Germline V gene lookup returns CDR1 SNHLY and CDR2 FYNNEI. This CDR3 contains 16 residues. The DNA for the CDR3 is TGTGCCAGCAGTGAATATGAGGGTTCTGGGGCCAACGTCCTGACTTTC. The encoded protein is CASSEYEGSGANVLTF.

Worth noting for this clonotype: Compared with germline, one end of the junction differs, possibly owing to a read error. The V gene is TRBV19, the J gene TRBJ2-6, with 10 positions matching TRBD1. The germline CDR1 and CDR2 sequences are LNHDA and SQIVND (reference sequence). This CDR3 region has 15 residues. The CDR3 loop is CASSRQGAGADVLTF. CDR3 sequence (DNA): TGTGCCAGTAGTAGACAGGGGGCTGGGGCCGACGTCCTGACTTTC.

This clonotype was picked up many times. This chain links TRBV5-4 with TRBJ1-4, with D unresolved. Between the trimmed V and J ends, which lost 0 bases and 7 bases, there was a span of 16 bases. Germline-derived CDR1 and CDR2 are SGHNT and YYREEE (reference sequence). CDR3 length: 16 amino acids. The CDR3 sequence is CASSLGNVGGSEKLFF. The CDR3 coding sequence is TGTGCCAGCAGCTTGGGCAACGTAGGTGGGTCTGAAAAACTGTTTTTT.

V usage is TRBV6-1 and J usage is TRBJ2-3, with 10 nucleotides matching TRBD1. With V trimmed by 2 bases and J by 5 bases, 10 bases remained unmatched. CDR3 size: 17 residues. CDR1 is MNHNS, CDR2 SASEGT, per germline. The CDR3 loop reads CASSESRTGGPLDTQYF. In DNA form, the CDR3 reads TGTGCCAGCAGTGAATCCCGGACAGGGGGGCCCCTAGATACGCAGTATTTT.

This clonotype was detected many times. This rearrangement joins TRBV7-9 to TRBJ2-3, with 9 bases that match TRBD2. The CDR3 covers 17 residues. The V gene's germline CDR1 is SEHNR and CDR2 FQNEAQ (reference sequence). With 5 bases clipped from V and 2 bases from J, the junction kept 11 bases outside the gene matches. The chain's CDR3 is CASSPVRLADFTDTQYF. The CDR3, as DNA: TGTGCCAGCAGCCCCGTTCGACTAGCGGATTTCACAGATACGCAGTATTTT. The variable domain in full, completed from reference TRBV7-9 and TRBJ2-3, reads DTGVSQNPRHKITKRGQNVTFRCDPISEHNRLYWYRQTLGQGPEFLTYFQNEAQLEKSRLLSDRFSAERPKGSFSTLEIQRTEQGDSAMYLCASSPVRLADFTDTQYFGPGTRLTVL.

The V and J genes are TRBV2 and TRBJ2-7, with D possibly being TRBD1 (6 bases). The CDR3 totals 15 residues. CDR1 SNHLY and CDR2 FYNNEI come from the germline V gene. With 6 bases removed from V and 5 bases from J, the gap between germline ends came to 20 bases. The CDR3 loop reads CASSLRDNRRDEQYF. For the CDR3, the DNA is TGTGCCAGCAGCCTCAGGGACAATCGTCGGGACGAGCAGTACTTC.

The chain is built from TRBV9 and TRBJ2-7; D possibly uses TRBD1 or TRBD2 (5 bases each). V was clipped by 4 bases and J by 5 bases, with 16 bases between them. The CDR3 sequence is 14 residues long. Germline CDR1 is SGDLS and CDR2 is YYNGEE. CDR3 sequence reads: CASSRGGTADEQYF. In DNA, the CDR3 is TGTGCCAGCAGCCGGGGTGGGACGGCCGACGAGCAGTACTTC.

This clonotype was found many times. The genes are TRBV4-1 and TRBJ2-3; D is unresolved. Germline CDR1 is MGHRA and CDR2 is YSYEKL. The CDR3 sequence is 15 residues long. The V gene lost 2 bases and the J gene lost 0 bases, with 9 bases spanning the gap. DNA for the CDR3: TGCGCCAGCAGCCAATTGTCCGGGAGCACAGATACGCAGTATTTT. Translation gives CASSQLSGSTDTQYF.

The J gene is TRBJ2-5, the V gene TRBV20-1; maybe TRBD1 (6 bases). Trimming took off 5 bases at V and 5 bases at J, with 18 bases between the two ends. Per germline, CDR1 DFQATT and CDR2 SNEGSKA (reference sequence). CDR3 size: 14 residues. The CDR3 DNA is TGCAGTGCTCCCCCTGGGGCAGGGGCTGAGACCCAGTACTTC. Encoded protein: CSAPPGAGAETQYF.

In this sample, this clonotype turned up many times. The V gene is TRBV4-2, the J gene TRBJ1-1; D is perhaps TRBD1 (6 bases). This CDR3 has 16 residues. Per the germline V gene, CDR1 is LGHNA and CDR2 is YNFKEQ. Trimming removed 2 bases at V and 1 base at J, with 14 bases between. Here the CDR3 DNA reads TGTGCCAGCAGCCAATATCGGACAGAAAAGAACACTGAAGCTTTCTTT. It is translated as CASSQYRTEKNTEAFF.